Presented here are 19 T cell receptor beta chains from one specimen sequenced in a study of blood T cell repertoires in COVID-19. Method: immunoSEQ multiplex PCR; TCRdb's copy keeps in-frame clones and lacks some. This table holds tens of thousands of clones, about nine tenths found once. The material sequenced was peripheral blood. Every receptor here comes from a human donor with active COVID-19. The donor label of this sample is uncertain.

The rearrangement uses TRBV18 and TRBJ2-2; TRBD1 matches at 8 bases. This CDR3 has 16 residues. In germline, CDR1 is KGHSH, CDR2 LQKENI. V lost 3 bases, J lost 4 bases, and 7 bases stayed unmatched. The CDR3: CASSPSGGGGTGELFF. CDR3 nucleotides: TGTGCCAGCTCACCTTCAGGGGGCGGAGGCACCGGGGAGCTGTTTTTT.

This clone was observed a few times. The chain combines TRBV3-1 (or the pseudogene TRBV3-2) with TRBJ1-4; perhaps TRBD1 as D (6 bases). This CDR3 region has 14 residues. Trimming removed 4 bases from V and 8 bases from J, with 14 bases in between. Per the germline V gene, CDR1 is LGHDT and CDR2 is YNNKEL (reference sequence). CDR3 sequence: CASSPQGIGEKLFF. The DNA of the CDR3 is TGTGCCAGCAGCCCCCAGGGGATAGGGGAAAAACTGTTTTTT.

The J gene is TRBJ2-2, the V gene TRBV7-2; 11 bases fit TRBD1. Germline CDR1 is SGHTA and CDR2 is FQGNSA. The junction had 6 bases not matched to a gene; V was cut back by 5 bases and J by 7 bases. The CDR3 is 15 amino acids. The CDR3 DNA reads TGTGCCAGCAGCGCGGACAGGGGGCGGAACGGGGAGCTGTTTTTT. It is translated as CASSADRGRNGELFF. The full variable domain, in which reference TRBV7-2 and TRBJ2-2 provide the parts outside the CDR3, is GAGVSQSPSNKVTEKGKDVELRCDPISGHTALYWYRQSLGQGLEFLIYFQGNSAPDKSGLPSDRFSAERTGGSVSTLTIQRTQQEDSAVYLCASSADRGRNGELFFGEGSRLTVL.

This sequence joins TRBV5-4 and TRBJ2-3; 10 bases align to TRBD2. Germline V gives CDR1 SGHNT, CDR2 YYREEE (reference sequence). J gave up 6 bases and V 7 bases, and 11 bases lay outside the gene matches. This CDR3 region has 15 residues. CDR3 residues: CASALSAGGRDTQYF. The CDR3 nucleotides are TGTGCCAGCGCCTTATCAGCGGGGGGGCGGGATACGCAGTATTTT.

V usage is TRBV19 and J usage is TRBJ2-4; tentatively, D is TRBD2 (5 bases). The germline V and J ends were trimmed by 7 bases and 1 base, with 20 bases remaining between them. Germline CDR1 and CDR2: LNHDA and SQIVND (reference sequence). This CDR3 is built from 17 residues. The CDR3 nucleotides are TGTGCCAGTATGAACTATGACCGAGGGATTGCCAAAAACATTCAGTACTTC. Residues: CASMNYDRGIAKNIQYF.

V and J are TRBV2 and TRBJ2-1; 9 bases align to TRBD2. V lost 4 bases, J lost 7 bases, and 5 bases stayed unmatched. CDR3 length: 14 residues. Per the germline V gene, CDR1 is SNHLY and CDR2 is FYNNEI. The CDR3 spells CASSVAGGLNEQFF. In DNA form, the CDR3 reads TGTGCCAGCAGTGTTGCGGGGGGGTTGAATGAGCAGTTCTTC.

The chain joins TRBV30 to TRBJ1-1; TRBD1 aligns across 8 bases. V shed 2 bases and J 2 bases; nucleotides not matched to a gene: 4. This CDR3 has 14 amino acids. CDR1 and CDR2 from the germline V gene are GTSNPN and SVGIG (reference sequence). The CDR3 loop is CAWSKGTGNTEAFF. For the CDR3, the DNA is TGTGCCTGGAGTAAGGGGACAGGTAACACTGAAGCTTTCTTT.

V is TRBV19 and J is TRBJ1-6; D gene ambiguous. Germline CDR1 is LNHDA and CDR2 is SQIVND (reference sequence). The V gene lost 3 bases and the J gene lost 1 base, with 22 bases spanning the gap. The length of the CDR3 is 20 residues. The CDR3 reads CASSIRQPPSTKSYNSPLHF. For the CDR3, the DNA is TGTGCCAGTAGTATCCGTCAGCCTCCTAGCACGAAGTCCTATAATTCACCCCTCCACTTT.

This chain uses TRBV19 with TRBJ2-2, with TRBD2 as a possible D gene (6 bases). The CDR3 is 14 amino acids. The germline V gene has CDR1 LNHDA and CDR2 SQIVND (reference sequence). Trimming took off 1 base at V and 4 bases at J, with 7 bases between the two ends. Here the CDR3 DNA reads TGTGCCAGTAGTATAGCGGGGGTCACCGGGGAGCTGTTTTTT. Protein: CASSIAGVTGELFF.

The rearrangement joins TRBV27 to TRBJ1-3; 7 positions agree with TRBD1. The CDR3 has 15 amino acids. Looked up from germline, CDR1 is MNHEY and CDR2 is SMNVEV (reference sequence). V gave up 6 bases and J gave up 1 base; unmatched junction bases: 6. This CDR3 is CASSRQGRSGNTIYF. CDR3 nucleotide sequence: TGTGCCAGCAGCCGACAGGGTAGATCTGGAAACACCATATATTTT.

The J gene is TRBJ2-7, the V gene TRBV6-2 or TRBV6-3, with no clear D. The CDR3 sequence is 13 residues long. Looked up from germline, CDR1 is MNHEY and CDR2 is SVGEGT. With 0 bases removed from V and 3 bases from J, the gap between germline ends came to 6 bases. The CDR3 region is CASSYSSVYEQYF. The CDR3 coding sequence is TGTGCCAGCAGTTACTCCTCAGTCTACGAGCAGTACTTC.

The rearrangement joins TRBV18 to TRBJ1-3, with a tentative D call TRBD1 (5 bases). The CDR3 is 16 amino acids. Germline CDR1 is KGHSH and CDR2 is LQKENI. Trimming took off 0 bases at V and 2 bases at J, with 11 bases between the two ends. The CDR3 protein is CASSPPLLGAGNTIYF. The CDR3 DNA reads as TGTGCCAGCTCACCACCATTGTTAGGGGCTGGAAACACCATATATTTT. Together with reference TRBV18 and TRBJ1-3, the CDR3 gives the full variable domain: NAGVMQNPRHLVRRRGQEARLRCSPMKGHSHVYWYRQLPEEGLKFMVYLQKENIIDESGMPKERFSAEFPKEGPSILRIQQVVRGDSAAYFCASSPPLLGAGNTIYFGEGSWLTVV.

This clone turned up a few times. This chain uses TRBV6-6 with TRBJ1-2; 9 bases align to TRBD1. Trimming cost V 8 bases and J 4 bases; bases outside gene matches: 8. Germline CDR1 is MNHNY and CDR2 is SVGAGI (reference sequence). This CDR3 is 14 amino acids long. The CDR3: CASEGQGSGYGYTF. CDR3 nucleotides: TGTGCCAGCGAGGGACAGGGTTCGGGCTATGGCTACACCTTC.

The V and J genes are TRBV5-4 and TRBJ2-5, with 10 bases identical to TRBD2. Germline CDR1 SGHNT, CDR2 YYREEE (reference sequence). The J segment lost 2 bases and the V segment lost 4 bases, leaving 2 bases of the junction unmatched. The CDR3 length is 14 residues. The CDR3 sequence: CASSRLAGQETQYF. Here the CDR3 DNA reads TGTGCCAGCAGCCGACTAGCGGGTCAAGAGACCCAGTACTTC.

This chain links TRBV19 with TRBJ2-7, with a possible D match to TRBD1 (5 bases). V gave up 6 bases and J gave up 2 bases, with 17 bases separating them. This CDR3 has 15 amino acids. Germline V gives CDR1 LNHDA, CDR2 SQIVND (reference sequence). CDR3 DNA: TGTGCCAGTAGCCCCGTGACAGTAAATACCTACGAGCAGTACTTC. This translates into CASSPVTVNTYEQYF.

V gene TRBV7-8 combines with J gene TRBJ1-3; no firm D call. V lost 2 bases, J lost 8 bases, and 7 bases lay in between. The germline V gene encodes CDR1 SGHVS and CDR2 FQNEAQ. The CDR3 loop spans 12 amino acids. CDR3 in amino acids: CASSLSRDTIYF. The CDR3 DNA follows: TGTGCCAGCAGCTTATCCCGAGACACCATATATTTT.

The J gene is TRBJ2-4, the V gene TRBV6-2 or TRBV6-3, with D perhaps matching TRBD1 (5 bases). V dropped 8 bases and J dropped 0 bases, with 11 bases sitting between them. The CDR3 extends over 14 amino acids. Germline-derived CDR1 and CDR2 are MNHEY and SVGEGT. CDR3 nucleotide sequence: TGTGCCAGCTGCCCGCAGGGAGCCAAAAACATTCAGTACTTC. Translating gives CASCPQGAKNIQYF.

The chain has TRBV3-1 (or the pseudogene TRBV3-2) and TRBJ2-1; possibly TRBD2 for D (7 bases). Germline V gene data show CDR1 as LGHDT and CDR2 as YNNKEL (reference sequence). The CDR3 is made up of 17 amino acids. Trimming shortened V by 6 bases and J by 4 bases, and 22 bases separated the two germline ends. The CDR3 DNA is TGTGCCAGCAGTCATACTAGCGCGGGGGCTTTTTACAATGAGCAGTTCTTC. Residues: CASSHTSAGAFYNEQFF.

The chain is built from TRBV7-8 and TRBJ1-2, with 7 bases matching TRBD1. The ends lost 2 bases at V and 3 bases at J; junction bases unmatched: 9. Germline V CDR1 and CDR2: SGHVS, FQNEAQ. This CDR3 is 16 amino acids long. The DNA of the CDR3 is TGTGCCAGCAGCTTATCCCCCAGACAGGGTGACTATGGCTACACCTTC. It specifies CASSLSPRQGDYGYTF.